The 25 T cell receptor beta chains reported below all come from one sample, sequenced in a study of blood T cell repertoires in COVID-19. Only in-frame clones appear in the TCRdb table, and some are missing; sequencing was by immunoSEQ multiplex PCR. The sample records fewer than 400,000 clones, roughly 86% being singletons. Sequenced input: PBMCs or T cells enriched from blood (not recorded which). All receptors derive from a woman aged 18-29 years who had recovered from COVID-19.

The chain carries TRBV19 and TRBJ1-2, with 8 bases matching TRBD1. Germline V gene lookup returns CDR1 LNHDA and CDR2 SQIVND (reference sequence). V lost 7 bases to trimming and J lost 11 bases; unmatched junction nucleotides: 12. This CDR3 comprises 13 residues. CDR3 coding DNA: TGTGCCAGTACCCCTTCAGGGGGCCTGAGATACACCTTC. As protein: CASTPSGGLRYTF. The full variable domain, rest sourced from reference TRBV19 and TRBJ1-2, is DGGITQSPKYLFRKEGQNVTLSCEQNLNHDAMYWYRQDPGQGLRLIYYSQIVNDFQKGDIAEGYSVSREKKESFPLTVTSAQKNPTAFYLCASTPSGGLRYTFGSGTRLTVV.

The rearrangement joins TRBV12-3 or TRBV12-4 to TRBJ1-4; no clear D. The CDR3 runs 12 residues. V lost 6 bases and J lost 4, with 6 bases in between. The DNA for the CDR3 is TGTGCCAGCAGCTATATTAATGAAAAACTGTTTTTT. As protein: CASSYINEKLFF.

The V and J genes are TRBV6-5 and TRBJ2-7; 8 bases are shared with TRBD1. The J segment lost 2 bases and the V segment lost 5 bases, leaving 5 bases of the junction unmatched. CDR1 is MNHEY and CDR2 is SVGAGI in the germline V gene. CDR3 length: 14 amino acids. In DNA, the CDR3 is TGTGCCAGCAGTCTGGACAGGGTCCCCTACGAGCAGTACTTC. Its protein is CASSLDRVPYEQYF.

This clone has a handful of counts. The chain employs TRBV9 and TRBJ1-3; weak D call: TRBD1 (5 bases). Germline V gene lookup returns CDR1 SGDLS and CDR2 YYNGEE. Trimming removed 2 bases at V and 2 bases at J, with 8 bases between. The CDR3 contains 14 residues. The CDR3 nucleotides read TGTGCCAGCAGCGTTGGAGGGGCTGGAAACACCATATATTTT. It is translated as CASSVGGAGNTIYF.

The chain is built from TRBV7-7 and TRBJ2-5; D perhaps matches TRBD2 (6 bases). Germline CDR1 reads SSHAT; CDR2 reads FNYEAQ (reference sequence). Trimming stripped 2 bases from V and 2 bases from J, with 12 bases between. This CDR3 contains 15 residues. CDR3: CASSLLAGTQETQYF. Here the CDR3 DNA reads TGTGCCAGCAGCTTATTGGCGGGGACTCAAGAGACCCAGTACTTC.

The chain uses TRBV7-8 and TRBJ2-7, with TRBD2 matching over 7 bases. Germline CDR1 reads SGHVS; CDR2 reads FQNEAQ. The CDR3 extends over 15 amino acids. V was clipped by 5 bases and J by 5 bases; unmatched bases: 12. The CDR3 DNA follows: TGTGCCAGCAGCCAAACCCGAGGACTAGTTCACGAGCAGTACTTC. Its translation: CASSQTRGLVHEQYF.

The CDR3 bases are TGTGCCAGCAGCCCGAGCGGGAGCGGGTTTGTGCAGTTCTTC. Translated, it gives CASSPSGSGFVQFF. The V call is TRBV7-3, the J call TRBJ2-1; 8 nucleotides match TRBD2. The length of the CDR3 is 14 residues. Germline trimming cut 5 bases from V and 12 bases from J; bases unmatched to any gene: 12. In germline, CDR1 is SGHTA, CDR2 FQGTGA.

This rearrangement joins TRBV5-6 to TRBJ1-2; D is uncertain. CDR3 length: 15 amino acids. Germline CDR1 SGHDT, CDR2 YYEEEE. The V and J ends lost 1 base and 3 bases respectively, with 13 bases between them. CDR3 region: CASSLLGETHYGYTF. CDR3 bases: TGTGCCAGCAGCTTGCTCGGGGAGACACACTATGGCTACACCTTC.

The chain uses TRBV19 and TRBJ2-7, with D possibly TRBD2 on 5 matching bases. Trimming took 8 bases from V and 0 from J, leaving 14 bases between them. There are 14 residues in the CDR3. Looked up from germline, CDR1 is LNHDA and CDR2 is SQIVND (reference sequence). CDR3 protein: CASLSPGSSYEQYF. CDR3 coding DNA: TGTGCCAGTCTTTCCCCGGGGTCCTCCTACGAGCAGTACTTC.

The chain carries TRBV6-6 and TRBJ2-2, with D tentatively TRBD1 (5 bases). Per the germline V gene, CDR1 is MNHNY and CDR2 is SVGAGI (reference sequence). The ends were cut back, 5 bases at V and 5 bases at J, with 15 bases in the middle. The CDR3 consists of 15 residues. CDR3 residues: CASSATRDSTGELFF. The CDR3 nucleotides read TGTGCCAGCAGTGCTACCCGAGACAGTACCGGGGAGCTGTTTTTT.

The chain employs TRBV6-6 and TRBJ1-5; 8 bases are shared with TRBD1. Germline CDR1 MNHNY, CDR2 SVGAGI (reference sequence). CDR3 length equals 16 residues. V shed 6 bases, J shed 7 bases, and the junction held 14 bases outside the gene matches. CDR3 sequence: CASRGTGGGWNQPQHF. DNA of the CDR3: TGTGCCAGCAGAGGAACAGGGGGGGGTTGGAACCAGCCCCAGCATTTT.

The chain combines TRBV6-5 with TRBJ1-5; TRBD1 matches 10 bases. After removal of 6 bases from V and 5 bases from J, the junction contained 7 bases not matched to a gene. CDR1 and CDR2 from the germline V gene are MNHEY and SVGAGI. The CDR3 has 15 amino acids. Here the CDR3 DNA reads TGTGCCAGCAGGGAGACAGGGGGCGGGTATCAGCCCCAGCATTTT. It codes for CASRETGGGYQPQHF.

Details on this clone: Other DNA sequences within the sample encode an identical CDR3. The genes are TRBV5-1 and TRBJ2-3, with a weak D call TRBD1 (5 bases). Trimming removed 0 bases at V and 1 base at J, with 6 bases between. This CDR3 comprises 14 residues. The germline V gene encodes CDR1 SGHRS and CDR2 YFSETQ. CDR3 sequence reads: CASSLGGGTDTQYF. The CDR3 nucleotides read TGCGCCAGCAGCTTGGGGGGCGGCACAGATACGCAGTATTTT.

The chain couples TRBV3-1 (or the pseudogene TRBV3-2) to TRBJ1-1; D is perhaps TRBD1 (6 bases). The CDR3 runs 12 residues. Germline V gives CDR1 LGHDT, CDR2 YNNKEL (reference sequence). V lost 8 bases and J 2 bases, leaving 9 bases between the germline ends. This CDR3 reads CASGQLNTEAFF. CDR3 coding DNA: TGTGCCAGCGGACAGCTAAACACTGAAGCTTTCTTT.

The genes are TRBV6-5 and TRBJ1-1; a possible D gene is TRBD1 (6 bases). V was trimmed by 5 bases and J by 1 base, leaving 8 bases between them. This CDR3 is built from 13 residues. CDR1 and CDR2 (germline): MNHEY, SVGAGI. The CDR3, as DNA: TGTGCCAGCAGTCCGACAGGGAACACTGAAGCTTTCTTT. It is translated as CASSPTGNTEAFF.

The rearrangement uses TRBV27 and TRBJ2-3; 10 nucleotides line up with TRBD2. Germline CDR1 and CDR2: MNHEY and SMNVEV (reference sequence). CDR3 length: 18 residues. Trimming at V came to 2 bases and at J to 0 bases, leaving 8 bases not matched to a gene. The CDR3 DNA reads TGTGCCAGCAGTTTAGTAGCGGGGGGAATAGTTAGCACAGATACGCAGTATTTT. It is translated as CASSLVAGGIVSTDTQYF.

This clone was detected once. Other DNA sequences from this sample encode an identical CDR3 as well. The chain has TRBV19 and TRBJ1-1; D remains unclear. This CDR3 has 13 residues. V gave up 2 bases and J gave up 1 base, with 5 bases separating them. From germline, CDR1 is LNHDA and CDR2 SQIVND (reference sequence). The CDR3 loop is CASSISRNTEAFF. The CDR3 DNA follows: TGTGCCAGTAGTATATCGAGGAACACTGAAGCTTTCTTT.

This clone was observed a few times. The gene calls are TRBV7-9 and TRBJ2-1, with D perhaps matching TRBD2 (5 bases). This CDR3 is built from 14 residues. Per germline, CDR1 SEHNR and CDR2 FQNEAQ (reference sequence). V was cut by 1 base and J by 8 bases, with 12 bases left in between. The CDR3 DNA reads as TGTGCCAGCAGCTTAGATCCGGGAAGGGATGAGCAGTTCTTC. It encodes CASSLDPGRDEQFF. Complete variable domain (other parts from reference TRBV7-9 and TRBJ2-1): DTGVSQNPRHKITKRGQNVTFRCDPISEHNRLYWYRQTLGQGPEFLTYFQNEAQLEKSRLLSDRFSAERPKGSFSTLEIQRTEQGDSAMYLCASSLDPGRDEQFFGPGTRLTVL.

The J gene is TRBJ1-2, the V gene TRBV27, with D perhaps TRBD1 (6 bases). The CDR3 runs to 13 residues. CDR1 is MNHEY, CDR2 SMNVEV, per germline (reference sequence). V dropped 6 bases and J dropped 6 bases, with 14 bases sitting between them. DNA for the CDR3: TGTGCCAGCAGACTTGGGGGGGCGCATGGCTACACCTTC. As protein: CASRLGGAHGYTF.

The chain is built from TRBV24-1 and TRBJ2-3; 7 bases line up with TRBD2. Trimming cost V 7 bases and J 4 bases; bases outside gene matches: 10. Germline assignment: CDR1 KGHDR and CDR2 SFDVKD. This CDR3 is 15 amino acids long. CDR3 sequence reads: CATSSLGGDPDTQYF. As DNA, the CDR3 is TGTGCCACCAGCTCCCTGGGAGGGGATCCAGATACGCAGTATTTT.

This chain's CDR3 is CASSQPRTMDSGGSCTDTQYF. In DNA, the CDR3 is TGTGCCAGCAGCCAACCTAGGACTATGGATAGCGGGGGGTCCTGCACAGATACGCAGTATTTT. The V gene is TRBV3-1 (or the pseudogene TRBV3-2), the J gene TRBJ2-3; 10 nucleotides match TRBD2. V lost 2 bases and J lost 1; bases outside the gene matches: 18. Germline lookup yields CDR1 LGHDT and CDR2 YNNKEL (reference sequence). The CDR3 consists of 21 residues.

CDR3 protein: CASSPAGGTGGYTF. CDR3 DNA sequence: TGTGCCAGCAGCCCCGCTGGCGGTACAGGAGGCTACACCTTC. The J gene is TRBJ1-2, the V gene TRBV7-3; D possibly corresponds to TRBD1 (5 bases). Trimming removed 5 bases at V and 8 bases at J, with 18 bases between. Looked up from germline, CDR1 is SGHTA and CDR2 is FQGTGA. This CDR3 is 14 amino acids long.

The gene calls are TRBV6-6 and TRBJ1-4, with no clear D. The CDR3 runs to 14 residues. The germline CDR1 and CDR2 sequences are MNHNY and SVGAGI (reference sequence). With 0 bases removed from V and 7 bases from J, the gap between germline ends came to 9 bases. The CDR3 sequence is CASSYSISGEKLFF. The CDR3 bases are TGTGCCAGCAGTTACTCGATCTCGGGTGAAAAACTGTTTTTT.

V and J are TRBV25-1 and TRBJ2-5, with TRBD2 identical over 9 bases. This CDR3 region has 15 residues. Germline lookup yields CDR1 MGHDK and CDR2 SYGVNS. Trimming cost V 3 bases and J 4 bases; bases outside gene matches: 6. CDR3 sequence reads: CASSEGGRGRETQYF. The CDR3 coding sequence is TGTGCCAGCAGTGAGGGCGGGAGGGGTAGAGAGACCCAGTACTTC.

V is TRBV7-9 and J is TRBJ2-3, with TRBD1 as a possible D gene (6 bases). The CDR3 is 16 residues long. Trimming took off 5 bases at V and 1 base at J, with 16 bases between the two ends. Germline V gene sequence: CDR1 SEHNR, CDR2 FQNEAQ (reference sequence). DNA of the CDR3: TGTGCCAGCAGCGCCAAGGACAGAGTAGGCACAGATACGCAGTATTTT. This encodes CASSAKDRVGTDTQYF.